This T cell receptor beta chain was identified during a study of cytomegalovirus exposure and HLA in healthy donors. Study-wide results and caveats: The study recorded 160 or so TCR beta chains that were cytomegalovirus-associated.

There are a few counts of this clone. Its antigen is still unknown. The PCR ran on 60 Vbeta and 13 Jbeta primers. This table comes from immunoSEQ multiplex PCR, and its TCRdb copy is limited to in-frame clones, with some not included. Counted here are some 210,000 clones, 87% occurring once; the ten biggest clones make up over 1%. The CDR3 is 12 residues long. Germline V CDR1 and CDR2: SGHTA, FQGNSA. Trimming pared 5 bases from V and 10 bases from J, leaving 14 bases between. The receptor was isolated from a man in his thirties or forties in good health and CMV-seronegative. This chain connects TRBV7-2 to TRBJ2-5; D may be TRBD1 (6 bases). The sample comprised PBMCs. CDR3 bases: TGTGCCAGCAGCGTGTCACAGGGCAGCCAGTACTTC. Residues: CASSVSQGSQYF.